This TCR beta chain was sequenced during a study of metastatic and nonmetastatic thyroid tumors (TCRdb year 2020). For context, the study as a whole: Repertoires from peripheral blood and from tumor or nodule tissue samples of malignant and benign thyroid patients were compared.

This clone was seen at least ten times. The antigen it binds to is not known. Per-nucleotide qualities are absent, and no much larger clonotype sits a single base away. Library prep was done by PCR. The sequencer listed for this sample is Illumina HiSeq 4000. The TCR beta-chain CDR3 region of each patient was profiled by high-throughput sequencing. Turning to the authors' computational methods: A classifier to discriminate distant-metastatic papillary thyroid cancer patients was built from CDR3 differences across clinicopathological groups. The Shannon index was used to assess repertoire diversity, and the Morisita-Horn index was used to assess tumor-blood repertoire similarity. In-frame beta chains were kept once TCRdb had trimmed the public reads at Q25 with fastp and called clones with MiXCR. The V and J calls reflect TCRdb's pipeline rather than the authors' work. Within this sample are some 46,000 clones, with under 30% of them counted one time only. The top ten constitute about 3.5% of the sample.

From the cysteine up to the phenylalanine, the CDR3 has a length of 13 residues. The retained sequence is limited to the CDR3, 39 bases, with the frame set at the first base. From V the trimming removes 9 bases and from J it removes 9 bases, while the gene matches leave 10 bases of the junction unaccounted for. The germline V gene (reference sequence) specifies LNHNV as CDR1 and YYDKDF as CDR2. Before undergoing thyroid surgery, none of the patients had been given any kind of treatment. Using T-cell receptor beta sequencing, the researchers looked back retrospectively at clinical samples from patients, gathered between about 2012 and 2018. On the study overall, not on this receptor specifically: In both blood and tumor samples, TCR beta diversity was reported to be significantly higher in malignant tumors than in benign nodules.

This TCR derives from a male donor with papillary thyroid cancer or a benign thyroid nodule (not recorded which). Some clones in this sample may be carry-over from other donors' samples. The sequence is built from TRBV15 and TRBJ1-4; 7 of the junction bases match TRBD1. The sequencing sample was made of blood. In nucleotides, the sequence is TGTGCCACAACAAACAGGGGAAGTAAAAAACTGTTTTTT. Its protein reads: CATTNRGSKKLFF.